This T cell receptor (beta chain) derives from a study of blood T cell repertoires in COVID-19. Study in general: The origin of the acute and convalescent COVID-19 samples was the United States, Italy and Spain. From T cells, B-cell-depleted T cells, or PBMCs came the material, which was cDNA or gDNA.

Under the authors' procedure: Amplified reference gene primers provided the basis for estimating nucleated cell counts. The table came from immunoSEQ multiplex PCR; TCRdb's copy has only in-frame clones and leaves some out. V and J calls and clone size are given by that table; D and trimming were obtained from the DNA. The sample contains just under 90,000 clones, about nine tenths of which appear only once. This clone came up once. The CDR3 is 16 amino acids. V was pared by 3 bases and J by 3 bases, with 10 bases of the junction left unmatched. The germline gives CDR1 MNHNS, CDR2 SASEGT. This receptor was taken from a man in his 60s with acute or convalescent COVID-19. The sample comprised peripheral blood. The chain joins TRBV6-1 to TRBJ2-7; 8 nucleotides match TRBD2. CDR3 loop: CASSEGLVGGNYEQYF. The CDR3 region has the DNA TGTGCCAGCAGTGAGGGACTAGTGGGGGGAAACTACGAGCAGTACTTC.